Following are 23 T cell receptor beta chains from one sample sequenced in a study of beta chain features in type 1 diabetes. Since all of the isolated RNA was reverse transcribed, expressed TCRB transcripts were what got sequenced. The table came from immunoSEQ multiplex PCR; TCRdb's copy has only in-frame clones and leaves some out. This sample carries roughly 130,000 clones, nearly 9.5% of them seen once, and the ten largest clones take roughly 0.69%. The sample comprised central memory CD4+ T cells from blood. The receptors here all came from a man between 18 and 29 years old in good health.

The V gene is TRBV5-1, the J gene TRBJ1-5; 7 bases agree with TRBD1. Trimming took 2 bases from V and 2 from J; bases not matched to a gene: 4. The CDR3 is 15 amino acids. CDR1 and CDR2 from the germline V gene are SGHRS and YFSETQ. CDR3 DNA: TGCGCCAGCAGCTTAGGGGGCCAGGGCAATCAGCCCCAGCATTTT. It yields the protein CASSLGGQGNQPQHF.

The rearrangement uses TRBV7-2 and TRBJ2-7; TRBD1 matches at 7 bases. This CDR3 comprises 15 residues. V was clipped by 2 bases and J by 6 bases; unmatched bases: 10. CDR1 is SGHTA and CDR2 is FQGNSA in the germline V gene. CDR3 coding DNA: TGTGCCAGCAGCTTATTAACACAGGGGTTTGGCGAGCAGTACTTC. This translates into CASSLLTQGFGEQYF.

This chain links TRBV11-3 with TRBJ2-3; D unresolved. The CDR3 is 13 amino acids. The V and J ends lost 7 bases and 3 bases respectively, with 11 bases between them. Germline assignment: CDR1 SGHNT and CDR2 YENEEA. The CDR3 DNA reads TGTGCCAGCACCTCCCGGGTAACAGATACGCAGTATTTT. Its translation is CASTSRVTDTQYF.

V and J are TRBV19 and TRBJ2-5; 8 bases fit TRBD2. Germline V lookup: CDR1 LNHDA, CDR2 SQIVND (reference sequence). This CDR3 has 14 amino acids. V trimming: 3 bases; J trimming: 7 bases; junction bases outside the gene matches: 7. CDR3 in DNA: TGTGCCAGTAGTATGGCGAGCGGGGGTGTGACCCAGTACTTC. It translates to CASSMASGGVTQYF.

This clone appeared a few times. The J gene is TRBJ1-3, the V gene TRBV27; D unresolved. The germline V and J ends were trimmed by 8 bases and 5 bases, with 13 bases remaining between them. The CDR3 spans 13 residues. In germline, CDR1 is MNHEY, CDR2 SMNVEV (reference sequence). CDR3 amino acids: CASQPPGRNTIYF. DNA of the CDR3: TGTGCCAGCCAACCCCCCGGGAGAAACACCATATATTTT.

V is TRBV5-1 and J is TRBJ2-4; D gene uncertain. Between the trimmed V and J ends, which lost 0 bases and 3 bases, there was a span of 7 bases. CDR1 SGHRS and CDR2 YFSETQ come from the germline V gene. This CDR3 comprises 14 residues. CDR3 in amino acids: CASSLGHGKNIQYF. The CDR3, as DNA: TGCGCCAGCAGCTTGGGACACGGCAAAAACATTCAGTACTTC.

The genes are TRBV27 and TRBJ2-2; possible D gene TRBD1, 6 bases. CDR3 length: 15 residues. Trimming pared 3 bases from V and 6 bases from J, leaving 14 bases between. The germline V gene encodes CDR1 MNHEY and CDR2 SMNVEV (reference sequence). This CDR3 is CASSLGFTGSGELFF. In nucleotides, the CDR3 is TGTGCCAGCAGTTTGGGTTTCACAGGGTCCGGGGAGCTGTTTTTT.

There are many counts of this clone. The gene calls are TRBV28 and TRBJ2-5; D may be TRBD1 (6 bases). The CDR3 has 15 residues. Germline V gene sequence: CDR1 MDHEN, CDR2 SYDVKM. V was cut by 4 bases and J by 5 bases, with 17 bases left in between. The CDR3: CASSSIALGAETQYF. The CDR3 DNA sequence: TGTGCCAGCAGTTCCATAGCACTGGGGGCCGAGACCCAGTACTTC.

This clone was detected a few times. The V call is TRBV2, the J call TRBJ1-1; D uncertain. V was shortened by 4 bases and J by 5 bases, with 11 bases between the two germline ends. The CDR3 totals 13 residues. CDR1 SNHLY and CDR2 FYNNEI come from the germline V gene. The CDR3, as DNA: TGTGCCAGCAGTGGACTAGTTGGAACTGAAGCTTTCTTT. Amino acid sequence: CASSGLVGTEAFF.

The chain recombines TRBV5-1 with TRBJ2-7, with D uncertain. Per the germline V gene, CDR1 is SGHRS and CDR2 is YFSETQ. Deletions cut 5 bases from V and 3 bases from J, with 6 bases between. This CDR3 contains 11 residues. The CDR3 region has the DNA TGCGCCAGCAGGGCAGGCTACGAGCAGTACTTC. This codes for CASRAGYEQYF.

In this sample, this clone turned up a few times. CDR3 sequence: CASSLAGGAVDTQYF. In nucleotides, the CDR3 is TGTGCCAGCAGCTTAGCCGGGGGGGCCGTCGATACGCAGTATTTT. V and J are TRBV11-2 and TRBJ2-3; 8 nucleotides agree with TRBD2. J lost 6 bases, V lost 1 base, and 6 bases had no gene match. This CDR3 comprises 15 residues. Per germline, CDR1 SGHAT and CDR2 FQNNGV.

V is TRBV5-1 and J is TRBJ1-1, with 8 bases identical to TRBD1. With 3 bases clipped from V and 5 bases from J, the junction kept 6 bases outside the gene matches. This CDR3 has 14 residues. Germline lookup yields CDR1 SGHRS and CDR2 YFSETQ. The CDR3 region is CASSSQGAPTEAFF. The CDR3, as DNA: TGCGCCAGCAGCTCCCAGGGGGCGCCGACTGAAGCTTTCTTT.

The rearrangement links TRBV5-1 to TRBJ2-2; possible D gene TRBD2, 7 bases. The CDR3 totals 15 residues. Trimming shortened V by 3 bases and J by 5 bases, and 14 bases separated the two germline ends. CDR1 is SGHRS and CDR2 is YFSETQ in the germline V gene. CDR3 sequence (DNA): TGCGCCAGCAGCTCGGAGGGGAGGGGGACCGGGGAGCTGTTTTTT. Translated: CASSSEGRGTGELFF.

The table lists this clone with a few counts. The CDR3 DNA follows: TGTGCCAGCAGCTCCGGGACTATGGGCCGGGAAAAGTATTTT. This encodes CASSSGTMGREKYF. The V gene is TRBV7-2, the J gene TRBJ2-3; 7 bases align to TRBD2. This CDR3 has 14 amino acids. The J segment lost 13 bases and the V segment lost 4 bases, leaving 14 bases of the junction unmatched. Germline CDR1 reads SGHTA; CDR2 reads FQGNSA.

The rearrangement links TRBV28 to TRBJ2-5, with TRBD1 as a possible D gene (7 bases). V lost 6 bases and J 5 bases, leaving 13 bases between the germline ends. Germline V gene data show CDR1 as MDHEN and CDR2 as SYDVKM. The CDR3 is 13 residues long. CDR3 DNA: TGTGCCAGCAGCTCGACAGGGAGGGAGACCCAGTACTTC. The encoded protein is CASSSTGRETQYF.

This clone has more than one count but fewer than ten. The rearrangement uses TRBV11-2 and TRBJ1-6, with a weak D call TRBD1 (5 bases). Trimming removed 5 bases at V and 7 bases at J, with 12 bases between. Looked up from germline, CDR1 is SGHAT and CDR2 is FQNNGV. The CDR3 sequence is 14 residues long. DNA of the CDR3: TGTGCCAGCAGCCCGCCCGGGGGAAATTCACCCCTCCACTTT. It codes for CASSPPGGNSPLHF.

This clone was seen more than once but under ten times. The chain is built from TRBV4-2 and TRBJ2-7, with a tentative D call TRBD1 (6 bases). Looked up from germline, CDR1 is LGHNA and CDR2 is YNFKEQ. The V end was cut by 0 bases, the J end by 0 bases, with 9 bases between. This CDR3 has 15 amino acids. The CDR3 here is CASSQDRRGSYEQYF. CDR3 DNA sequence: TGTGCCAGCAGCCAAGACCGCAGGGGCTCCTACGAGCAGTACTTC.

There are a few counts of this clone. The chain recombines TRBV28 with TRBJ1-3; no reliable D call. Germline CDR1 reads MDHEN; CDR2 reads SYDVKM. The CDR3 is 14 residues long. V shed 8 bases and J shed 4 bases, with 15 bases lying between them. CDR3 amino acids: CASALTISGNTIYF. In nucleotides, the CDR3 is TGTGCCAGCGCGTTAACCATCTCCGGAAACACCATATATTTT.

This chain joins TRBV4-3 and TRBJ2-5, with TRBD2 matching 9 bases. The DNA matches TRBJ2-7 better at its end, which makes the J call doubtful. Per the germline V gene, CDR1 is LGHNA and CDR2 is YSLEER. The CDR3 is made up of 15 amino acids. CDR3 coding DNA: TGCGCCAGCAGCCTCGAGACTAGCGGAACCTACGAGCAGTACTTC. Protein sequence: CASSLETSGTYEQYF.

The rearrangement uses TRBV5-1 and TRBJ2-5, with a tentative D call TRBD2 (6 bases). Germline V gene lookup returns CDR1 SGHRS and CDR2 YFSETQ. With 0 bases removed from V and 3 bases from J, the gap between germline ends came to 9 bases. This CDR3 spans 14 amino acids. CDR3 in amino acids: CASSLGLVKETQYF. The DNA for the CDR3 is TGCGCCAGCAGCTTGGGACTAGTGAAAGAGACCCAGTACTTC.

The chain combines TRBV5-1 with TRBJ1-6; 12 positions agree with TRBD1. In germline, CDR1 is SGHRS, CDR2 YFSETQ. This CDR3 has 16 amino acids. Trimming cost V 5 bases and J 7 bases; bases outside gene matches: 7. CDR3 bases: TGCGCCAGCAGGGAGGGACAGGGGGCAACAAATTCACCCCTCCACTTT. It translates to CASREGQGATNSPLHF.

There are a few counts of this clone. V gene TRBV6-5 combines with J gene TRBJ2-6; tentatively, D is TRBD2 (6 bases). Trimming took off 6 bases at V and 2 bases at J, with 11 bases between the two ends. This CDR3 is built from 15 residues. In germline, CDR1 is MNHEY, CDR2 SVGAGI. CDR3 DNA: TGTGCCAGCAGCCCGGAGGGTACTGGGGCCAACGTCCTGACTTTC. As protein: CASSPEGTGANVLTF.

This clone was found a few times. The chain employs TRBV14 and TRBJ1-6; D call uncertain. This CDR3 has 15 amino acids. V dropped 1 base and J dropped 7 bases, with 11 bases sitting between them. Germline V gene lookup returns CDR1 SGHDN and CDR2 FVKESK. CDR3 sequence: CASSQVLGSNSPLHF. CDR3 sequence (DNA): TGTGCCAGCAGCCAAGTGCTGGGGAGCAATTCACCCCTCCACTTT. Drawing the rest from reference TRBV14 and TRBJ1-6, the complete variable domain is EAGVTQFPSHSVIEKGQTVTLRCDPISGHDNLYWYRRVMGKEIKFLLHFVKESKQDESGMPNNRFLAERTGGTYSTLKVQPAELEDSGVYFCASSQVLGSNSPLHFGNGTRLTVT.